The 32 T cell receptor beta chains listed next were all sequenced from one sample in a study of T cell repertoires in cytomegalovirus infection. Their antigens are not known. One entry per CDR3 protein, called by TCRdb with MiXCR from the reads. The sample lists roughly 990,000 distinct CDR3 sequences; around 30% were seen once. This material consisted of cultured CD8+ T cells from PBMCs, taken from culture after CMV antigen stimulation. All receptors come from a human donor in good health (CMV status not recorded). Some clones in this sample may be carry-over from other donors' samples.

The gene calls are TRBV20-1 and TRBJ1-5; possible D gene TRBD1, 5 bases. V lost 0 bases and J 6 bases, leaving 15 bases between the germline ends. CDR3 length equals 15 residues. Germline V CDR1 and CDR2: DFQATT, SNEGSKA (reference sequence). The CDR3 protein is CSARDPGRAGQPQHF. CDR3 coding DNA: TGCAGTGCTAGAGATCCCGGCAGGGCAGGTCAGCCCCAGCATTTT.

This clonotype came up a few times. V and J are TRBV27 and TRBJ2-1, with 14 bases lining up with TRBD2. Germline V gene lookup returns CDR1 MNHEY and CDR2 SMNVEV (reference sequence). CDR3 length: 15 amino acids. After removal of 5 bases from V and 7 bases from J, the junction contained 4 bases not matched to a gene. The CDR3 sequence is CASSVTSGGVNEQFF. The CDR3 region has the DNA TGTGCCAGCAGTGTGACTAGCGGGGGGGTAAATGAGCAGTTCTTC.

This clonotype has ten or more counts. The chain employs TRBV7-9 and TRBJ1-1, with D maybe TRBD1 (5 bases). CDR1 and CDR2 from the germline V gene are SEHNR and FQNEAQ (reference sequence). This CDR3 comprises 12 residues. Trimming shortened V by 5 bases and J by 7 bases, and 11 bases separated the two germline ends. CDR3 loop: CASSPSTDEAFF. CDR3 nucleotides: TGTGCCAGCAGCCCATCGACAGATGAAGCTTTCTTT.

This rearrangement joins TRBV27 to TRBJ2-6; D may be TRBD1 (5 bases). Germline lookup yields CDR1 MNHEY and CDR2 SMNVEV (reference sequence). The CDR3 is 15 amino acids. V shed 2 bases and J shed 5 bases, with 10 bases lying between them. The CDR3 sequence: CASSLRGSWANVLTF. CDR3 bases: TGTGCCAGCAGTTTAAGGGGATCGTGGGCCAACGTCCTGACTTTC.

This clonotype was detected only once. The chain links TRBV4-1 to TRBJ2-7; 12 bases match TRBD1. This CDR3 is built from 14 residues. Germline V gene data show CDR1 as MGHRA and CDR2 as YSYEKL. The V segment lost 4 bases and the J segment 7 bases; nucleotides outside the gene matches: 5. CDR3 sequence: CASSRGQGAGEQYF. The CDR3 bases are TGCGCCAGCAGCCGGGGACAGGGGGCTGGGGAGCAGTACTTC.

This CDR3 reads CASSWGGPPDTQYF. In nucleotides, the CDR3 is TGTGCCAGCAGCTGGGGGGGGCCCCCAGATACGCAGTATTTT. The chain links TRBV7-4 to TRBJ2-3; perhaps TRBD2 as D (7 bases). CDR3 length: 14 residues. Trimming pared 4 bases from V and 4 bases from J, leaving 12 bases between. The germline V gene has CDR1 SGHVT and CDR2 SQSDAQ.

A word on this clonotype: This clone may be a read error of a much larger clone one base away. The chain employs TRBV2 and TRBJ1-5, with D maybe TRBD1 (5 bases). The V end lost 6 bases, the J end lost 5 bases, and 17 bases lay between the germline ends. The CDR3 is 15 amino acids. Germline V gene lookup returns CDR1 SNHLY and CDR2 FYNNEI. For the CDR3, the DNA is TGTGCCAGCAGCCCGCCTCGGGGGATCGATCAGCCCCAGCATTTT. Translated: CASSPPRGIDQPQHF. The full variable domain, its missing parts supplied by reference TRBV2 and TRBJ1-5, is EPEVTQTPSHQVTQMGQEVILRCVPISNHLYFYWYRQILGQKVEFLVSFYNNEISEKSEIFDDQFSVERPDGSNFTLKIRSTKLEDSAMYFCASSPPRGIDQPQHFGDGTRLSIL.

The rearrangement uses TRBV9 and TRBJ1-4; no clear D. The germline V gene has CDR1 SGDLS and CDR2 YYNGEE. This CDR3 region has 14 residues. V lost 1 base and J lost 4, with 8 bases in between. In nucleotides, the CDR3 is TGTGCCAGCAGCGTAAGCAGCTTTAATGAAAAACTGTTTTTT. Translating gives CASSVSSFNEKLFF.

The rearrangement joins TRBV2 to TRBJ1-1; D is undetermined. From germline, CDR1 is SNHLY and CDR2 FYNNEI. The CDR3 spans 11 residues. The V and J ends lost 8 bases and 6 bases respectively, with 10 bases between them. Here the CDR3 DNA reads TGTGCCAGCGTAACAGTTGCTGAAGCTTTCTTT. It translates to CASVTVAEAFF.

Only a few counts were recorded for this clonotype. The chain has TRBV12-3 or TRBV12-4 and TRBJ1-6; weak D call: TRBD1 (6 bases). This CDR3 is built from 14 residues. The V gene lost 6 bases and the J gene lost 6 bases, with 12 bases spanning the gap. Here the CDR3 reads CASRLGGANSPLHF. The CDR3, as DNA: TGTGCCAGCAGACTGGGGGGGGCTAATTCACCCCTCCACTTT.

The chain is built from TRBV7-9 and TRBJ1-4; a possible D gene is TRBD1 (6 bases). The CDR3 sequence is 14 residues long. CDR1 and CDR2 from the germline V gene are SEHNR and FQNEAQ (reference sequence). V was shortened by 4 bases and J by 7 bases, with 13 bases between the two germline ends. Here the CDR3 reads CASSSQGSSEKLFF. DNA for the CDR3: TGTGCCAGCAGCTCCCAGGGGAGTAGTGAAAAACTGTTTTTT.

This clonotype was observed a handful of times. This chain joins TRBV7-6 and TRBJ2-3, with 7 bases identical to TRBD2. Trimming removed 4 bases from V and 4 bases from J; junction bases left unmatched: 5. Germline CDR1 reads SGHVS; CDR2 reads FNYEAQ. The CDR3 spans 14 residues. DNA of the CDR3: TGTGCCAGCAGCTGGGAGGGACCGGCAGATACGCAGTATTTT. Its protein is CASSWEGPADTQYF.

This chain links TRBV6-1 with TRBJ2-1; D is uncertain. CDR3 length: 15 residues. Trimming removed 0 bases at V and 3 bases at J, with 9 bases between. Looked up from germline, CDR1 is MNHNS and CDR2 is SASEGT. CDR3 DNA sequence: TGTGCCAGCAGTGAAGCGCGTACTTTCTACAATGAGCAGTTCTTC. Protein sequence: CASSEARTFYNEQFF.

Concerning this clonotype: Possible read error: a much larger clone is one base away. J is TRBJ1-1 and V is TRBV11-3; 7 bases map to TRBD1. V trimming: 4 bases; J trimming: 2 bases; junction bases outside the gene matches: 10. From germline, CDR1 is SGHNT and CDR2 YENEEA. This CDR3 has 16 amino acids. Written as DNA, the CDR3 is TGTGCCAGCAGCTACAGGACAGGAAAGGAAAACACTGAAGCTTTCTTT. Its translation: CASSYRTGKENTEAFF. Using reference TRBV11-3 and TRBJ1-1 for the parts outside the CDR3, the full variable domain is EAGVVQSPRYKIIEKKQPVAFWCNPISGHNTLYWYLQNLGQGPELLIRYENEEAVDDSQLPKDRFSAERLKGVDSTLKIQPAELGDSAVYLCASSYRTGKENTEAFFGQGTRLTVV.

This clonotype was recorded many times. The chain employs TRBV7-8 and TRBJ2-1; the D gene could be TRBD1 or TRBD2 (6 bases each). Trimming stripped 5 bases from V and 12 bases from J, with 20 bases between. The germline V gene encodes CDR1 SGHVS and CDR2 FQNEAQ. This CDR3 region has 14 residues. The CDR3 region is CASSPGYGGKGQFF. The CDR3 DNA reads TGTGCCAGCAGCCCTGGGTACGGGGGCAAGGGGCAGTTCTTC. Using reference TRBV7-8 and TRBJ2-1 for the parts outside the CDR3, the full variable domain is GAGVSQSPRYKVAKRGQDVALRCDPISGHVSLFWYQQALGQGPEFLTYFQNEAQLDKSGLPSDRFFAERPEGSVSTLKIQRTQQEDSAVYLCASSPGYGGKGQFFGPGTRLTVL.

The J gene is TRBJ1-2, the V gene TRBV15, with D possibly being TRBD1 (6 bases). Germline V gene lookup returns CDR1 LNHNV and CDR2 YYDKDF (reference sequence). The V and J ends lost 3 bases and 2 bases respectively, with 13 bases between them. The CDR3 contains 15 residues. CDR3 protein: CATSRKDSENYGYTF. CDR3 coding DNA: TGTGCCACCAGCAGGAAGGACAGTGAGAACTATGGCTACACCTTC.

The chain carries TRBV2 and TRBJ2-7, with TRBD2 as a possible D gene (5 bases). There are 9 residues in the CDR3. Trimming took off 3 bases at V and 12 bases at J, with 6 bases between the two ends. From germline, CDR1 is SNHLY and CDR2 FYNNEI. CDR3 in DNA: TGTGCCAGCAGTGACGGGATGTACGTC. Translation: CASSDGMYV.

The genes are TRBV5-5 and TRBJ2-7; D unclear. Trimming stripped 5 bases from V and 5 bases from J, with 14 bases between. Per germline, CDR1 SGHKS and CDR2 YYEKEE (reference sequence). The CDR3 covers 13 residues. The CDR3 here is CASRSSTWHEQYF. CDR3 coding DNA: TGTGCCAGCAGGTCCTCGACATGGCACGAGCAGTACTTC.

The chain uses TRBV4-1 and TRBJ1-2, with a tentative D call TRBD1 (6 bases). The V end lost 0 bases, the J end lost 2 bases, and 13 bases lay between the germline ends. Germline CDR1 and CDR2: MGHRA and YSYEKL. The CDR3 covers 16 residues. CDR3 DNA sequence: TGCGCCAGCAGCCAAGATTACCCGAGGGGGAACTATGGCTACACCTTC. This sequence encodes CASSQDYPRGNYGYTF.

This clonotype was picked up a small number of times. V is TRBV6-5 and J is TRBJ1-1; TRBD1 agrees at 8 bases. This CDR3 has 15 amino acids. The V gene end was trimmed by 6 bases and the J gene end by 4 bases; junction bases not matched to a gene: 10. Germline assignment: CDR1 MNHEY and CDR2 SVGAGI. DNA of the CDR3: TGTGCCAGCAGCGTCGACAGGGGATCGTCCACTGAAGCTTTCTTT. As protein: CASSVDRGSSTEAFF.

J is TRBJ2-1 and V is TRBV20-1; 13 nucleotides match TRBD2. Germline CDR1 and CDR2: DFQATT and SNEGSKA (reference sequence). The junction had 4 bases not matched to a gene; V was cut back by 6 bases and J by 2 bases. The CDR3 length is 15 residues. In nucleotides, the CDR3 is TGCAGTGCGACCGGACTAGCGGGGGCCTACAATGAGCAGTTCTTC. Amino acids: CSATGLAGAYNEQFF.

Many counts were recorded for this clonotype. The gene calls are TRBV7-6 and TRBJ1-1; TRBD1 is a possible D gene (5 bases). In germline, CDR1 is SGHVS, CDR2 FNYEAQ. This CDR3 is 15 amino acids long. V lost 1 base to trimming and J lost 4 bases, with 13 bases between them. The CDR3 DNA sequence: TGTGCCAGCAGCTTAGGCCGACGGGGGTCCACTGAAGCTTTCTTT. Its translation is CASSLGRRGSTEAFF.

This clonotype was observed at least ten times. The chain combines TRBV7-6 with TRBJ2-7; 11 bases align to TRBD2. Germline-derived CDR1 and CDR2 are SGHVS and FNYEAQ. The CDR3 contains 17 residues. V shed 1 base and J 3 bases; nucleotides not matched to a gene: 8. The CDR3 sequence: CASSLGTSGGQNYEQYV. DNA for the CDR3: TGTGCCAGCAGCTTAGGTACTAGCGGGGGACAAAACTACGAGCAGTACGTC.

The CDR3 DNA sequence: TGTGCCAGCAGTTACGCTACAGCTTCGGATCAGCCCCAGCATTTT. Its translation: CASSYATASDQPQHF. The chain recombines TRBV6-6 with TRBJ1-5; D gene uncertain. There are 15 residues in the CDR3. Germline-derived CDR1 and CDR2 are MNHNY and SVGAGI (reference sequence). The ends were cut back, 2 bases at V and 5 bases at J, with 13 bases in the middle.

The rearrangement uses TRBV9 and TRBJ1-3; TRBD1 matches 7 bases. The V and J ends lost 3 bases and 1 base, in that order; junction bases with no gene match: 4. The CDR3 covers 15 residues. Germline CDR1 reads SGDLS; CDR2 reads YYNGEE. Here the CDR3 reads CASSGTGVSGNTIYF. CDR3 in DNA: TGTGCCAGCAGCGGTACAGGGGTATCTGGAAACACCATATATTTT. Supplemented by reference TRBV9 and TRBJ1-3, the full variable domain reads DSGVTQTPKHLITATGQRVTLRCSPRSGDLSVYWYQQSLDQGLQFLIQYYNGEERAKGNILERFSAQQFPDLHSELNLSSLELGDSALYFCASSGTGVSGNTIYFGEGSWLTVV.

This clonotype has a count of ten or more. The rearrangement links TRBV7-9 to TRBJ1-5; D remains ambiguous. The V gene's germline CDR1 is SEHNR and CDR2 FQNEAQ (reference sequence). V was cut by 6 bases and J by 4 bases, with 10 bases left in between. This CDR3 comprises 13 residues. CDR3 sequence reads: CASRAGGNQPQHF. CDR3 coding DNA: TGTGCCAGCAGGGCAGGCGGAAATCAGCCCCAGCATTTT. The full variable domain, with the rest looked up from reference TRBV7-9 and TRBJ1-5, is DTGVSQNPRHKITKRGQNVTFRCDPISEHNRLYWYRQTLGQGPEFLTYFQNEAQLEKSRLLSDRFSAERPKGSFSTLEIQRTEQGDSAMYLCASRAGGNQPQHFGDGTRLSIL.

The J gene is TRBJ2-7, the V gene TRBV27; weak D call: TRBD2 (7 bases). V lost 1 base to trimming and J lost 3 bases, with 16 bases between them. From germline, CDR1 is MNHEY and CDR2 SMNVEV (reference sequence). The CDR3 is 16 residues long. CDR3: CASSLWRGRLIYEQYF. As DNA, the CDR3 is TGTGCCAGCAGTTTATGGCGGGGGCGATTAATCTACGAGCAGTACTTC.

This rearrangement joins TRBV10-3 to TRBJ2-1; no definite D call. The germline CDR1 and CDR2 sequences are ENHRY and SYGVKD. Deletions cut 8 bases from V and 0 bases from J, with 8 bases between. This CDR3 contains 13 residues. CDR3 sequence reads: CAIAGRSYNEQFF. The CDR3 DNA is TGTGCCATCGCAGGCCGCTCCTACAATGAGCAGTTCTTC.

The CDR3 nucleotides are TGTGCCAGCAGCCAGAACAGGGGGGTAGAGAACACTGAAGCTTTCTTT. Amino acids: CASSQNRGVENTEAFF. J is TRBJ1-1 and V is TRBV7-4; 8 bases line up with TRBD1. The J segment lost 1 base and the V segment lost 5 bases, leaving 9 bases of the junction unmatched. Germline CDR1 reads SGHVT; CDR2 reads SQSDAQ. This CDR3 region has 16 residues.

The J gene is TRBJ1-2, the V gene TRBV27; 10 bases agree with TRBD1. In germline, CDR1 is MNHEY, CDR2 SMNVEV (reference sequence). V dropped 0 bases and J dropped 3; count of bases not matched to a gene: 7. The CDR3 is 17 residues long. The CDR3: CASSLSGTGAGHYGYTF. CDR3 in DNA: TGTGCCAGCAGTTTATCGGGGACAGGGGCCGGTCACTATGGCTACACCTTC.

V is TRBV9 and J is TRBJ2-7, with TRBD2 as a possible D gene (6 bases). The V end was cut by 4 bases, the J end by 0 bases, with 14 bases between. This CDR3 region has 15 residues. Germline-derived CDR1 and CDR2 are SGDLS and YYNGEE. The CDR3 loop reads CASSPPAGRSYEQYF. CDR3 DNA: TGTGCCAGCAGCCCCCCAGCGGGCCGCTCCTACGAGCAGTACTTC.

The chain combines TRBV11-2 with TRBJ1-2, with a weak D call TRBD1 (6 bases). V was clipped by 5 bases and J by 3 bases, with 10 bases between them. CDR1 and CDR2 from the germline V gene are SGHAT and FQNNGV. This CDR3 spans 13 amino acids. This CDR3 reads CASSVTGYYGYTF. CDR3 coding DNA: TGTGCCAGCAGCGTGACAGGATACTATGGCTACACCTTC. Drawing the rest from reference TRBV11-2 and TRBJ1-2, the complete variable domain is EAGVAQSPRYKIIEKRQSVAFWCNPISGHATLYWYQQILGQGPKLLIQFQNNGVVDDSQLPKDRFSAERLKGVDSTLKIQPAKLEDSAVYLCASSVTGYYGYTFGSGTRLTVV.